This T cell receptor beta chain was sequenced for a study of blood T cells in healthy people across ages (dated by TCRdb to about 2015). General notes on the study: Template switching captured roughly one uniquely barcoded TCR beta cDNA molecule per two T cells in model experiments. The donors were split into four age groups: young (average about 15 years), middle-aged (39), aged (approximately 60) and long-lived (more than 80). The study measured age-related changes in TCR beta repertoire diversity using deep sequencing normalized with unique cDNA molecular identifiers. Two additional independent replicas of 1 million unique cDNA reads from the same blood draw were analyzed for two donors (one aged 18 to 30 and one aged 80 or older). The investigation overall reported the following: Observed TCR beta diversity per million T cells fell roughly linearly with age, and a significant reduction was already apparent by age roughly 41. Conclusive comparison of naive and antigen-experienced compartments was prevented by the profiling of bulk unsorted PBMCs. The long-lived group showed more naive CD4+ T cells, fewer expanded clones and increased TCR diversity than the aged group, suggesting age selection. There was a strong correlation between observed TCR beta diversity and the percentage of naive T cells measured by flow cytometry. Estimates of total diversity based on one million sequenced T cells were regarded as lower bounds and as underestimates. Donor CMV infection status was unknown, potentially confounding age-related changes in expanded clonotypes.

Library method: 5' RACE. Reads for this sample came from an Illumina HiSeq 2500. A second PCR of roughly 7 to 12 cycles was run with a J-beta primer mix and a sample-barcoded 5' primer. A unique molecular identifier was introduced onto each TCR beta cDNA molecule by a template-switch 5' adaptor carrying 12 random nucleotides. Each sample yielded at least 2.5 million CDR3-containing paired-end reads. All of the RNA was converted into first-strand cDNA using the Mint cDNA synthesis kit, with a TRBC-specific oligonucleotide serving as the primer. After uracil-DNA glycosylase treatment, a first 18-cycle PCR used universal primers M1SS and BC2_uni_R on all cDNA. The authors' analysis ran thus. For normalization, 1 million high-quality reads, each with a distinct molecular identifier, were randomly selected from each sample. Reads with shared molecular identifiers were discarded instead of being binned into consensus sequences. CDR3 identification, clonotype clustering and error correction used MiTCR with a Q25 quality threshold and the strictest error-elimination algorithm. A nonparametric unseen species model with Euler transformation was used to estimate lower-bound total TCR beta diversity. Through fastp at Q25 and MiXCR, TCRdb rebuilt clones from the public reads, retaining in-frame beta chains. All rows with the same CDR3 protein become a single entry with the most common DNA and genes. For this entry, the V and J calls and clone size follow TCRdb and not the study's own pipeline. Present in this sample are about 1 million distinct CDR3 sequences, less than 25% of which were seen just once. The ten largest clones add up to about 0.8% of the sample.

The donors were roughly 38 Caucasian individuals from Russia, aged roughly 6 to 90 years, who were systemically healthy. Around 10 milliliters of peripheral blood were collected from each donor into EDTA-treated Vacutainer tubes. Ficoll-Paque density-gradient centrifugation was used to isolate PBMCs, with at least 6 million obtained per sample. Trizol reagent was used to extract total RNA from the PBMCs, yielding at least 5 micrograms per sample. The percentages of naive CD45RAhigh/CD27high T cells were determined by flow cytometry on a PBMC aliquot from every donor. Including the terminal cysteine and phenylalanine, the CDR3 comprises 14 residues. Of the read, only the CDR3 DNA is kept; its 42 bases are in frame from base 1. Trimming takes 6 bases from V and 2 bases from J, and the germline ends sit 12 bases apart. CDR1 and CDR2 are drawn from the germline V gene: SNHLY, FYNNEI. This clonotype was seen a handful of times. Its antigen target is currently unknown. It has no much larger one-base neighbor in the sample; base qualities were not kept.

These data were likewise used in another study, on T cells of mothers and their children. From that second study: The donors were nine systemically healthy Caucasian individuals, made up of three mothers and their six children. cDNA synthesis consumed the entire amount of extracted RNA, loaded at approximately 1.6 ug RNA in each 15 ul reaction. Sample barcodes and 2-4 random nucleotides were added via the M1S primer in the second PCR. Over 8 million TCR beta CDR3 reads were obtained for each mother, and 3 million to 3.5 million reads were obtained for each child. In both related and unrelated pairs, thymic selection shapes the output of TCR recombination in a similar way, with inherited differences having only a minor effect. Normalized repertoire overlap was always slightly but never significantly higher in related than unrelated mother-child pairs. With a sensitivity of about 100 clones per million clonotypes, no persistent microchimeric T cell clones were detected. Deep NGS was used in the study to compare the TCR beta repertoires of mothers and children and to look for features that separate related mother-child pairs from unrelated individuals. On average, the children were about 12 +/- 4 years old, while the mothers were around 42 +/- 4 years old. After adapter ligation with NEBNext reagents, the libraries were sequenced on Illumina HiSeq 2000 with 100+100 nt paired-end reads. To prevent cross-contamination, the mother and child libraries were prepared one month apart and sequenced in separate runs. Between 500,000 and 2,000,000 distinct TCR beta clonotypes were identified per donor. Naive TCR beta clonotypes were estimated from low-frequency clonotypes matched to each donor's FACS-determined naive share, without sorting.

Sequencing was done on a sample of blood. This receptor was obtained from a girl aged 2-10 years in good health. The chain is assembled from TRBV2 and TRBJ2-3; D gene: possibly TRBD2, on 6 matching bases. The nucleotide sequence reads as follows: TGTGCCAGCAGAGACGGGACTTCCACAGATACGCAGTATTTT. This is translated as CASRDGTSTDTQYF.